This note documents a single TCR beta chain sequence. Its antigen is still unknown. The CDR3 spans 15 residues. V lost 0 bases, J lost 4 bases, and 14 bases lay in between. Per the germline V gene, CDR1 is SGHKS and CDR2 is YYEKEE (reference sequence). This entry belongs to a study of OX40 agonist ivuxolimab in advanced cancers. In the study overall: Every 2 weeks, patients got intravenous ivuxolimab at one of six dose levels (0.01-10 mg/kg). Partial responses were achieved by three patients, of whom one had hepatocellular carcinoma and two had cutaneous melanoma.

Findings and caveats of the study: Normalized expansion of T-cell clones was also low for some nonresponders.

Systemic immunosuppression or a history of autoimmune disease excluded patients. Here immunoSEQ multiplex PCR was the method, and the copy in TCRdb shows in-frame clones only, minus some. The sample lists 73,000 or so clones, roughly 90% occurring once. Source: CD4+ or CD8+ T cells sorted from blood, taken in a trial of the OX40 agonist ivuxolimab. V and J are TRBV5-5 and TRBJ2-7; D is possibly TRBD2 (6 bases). The TCR was taken from an adult with an advanced solid tumor such as melanoma, head and neck, liver or kidney cancer. The CDR3: CASSLAGTGPYEQYF. As DNA, the CDR3 is TGTGCCAGCAGCTTGGCCGGGACTGGCCCTTACGAGCAGTACTTC. The full variable domain, completed using reference TRBV5-5 and TRBJ2-7, is DAGVTQSPTHLIKTRGQQVTLRCSPISGHKSVSWYQQVLGQGPQFIFQYYEKEERGRGNFPDRFSARQFPNYSSELNVNALLLGDSALYLCASSLAGTGPYEQYFGPGTRLTVT.